This T cell receptor (beta chain) was captured in a study of T-cell memory formation after mild COVID-19. In TCRdb, the 5' RACE reads were re-called with MiXCR into one record per CDR3 protein. The data hold roughly 220,000 distinct CDR3 sequences, with roughly 10% observed a single time. This clonotype came up a few times. Its antigen remains unidentified. Overall study findings and caveats: Balance between CD4 and CD8 was seen in clones contracting day 15 to 85, and a CD4+ lean was seen in later expanders. Pre-infection memory harbored some responding clones, suggesting cross-reactive memory joined. Researchers report contracting CD4+ clones mostly in CM and EM, with CD8+ clones in EMRA.

The source of this sequence is a man younger than 35 who had mild COVID-19 (a few samples of this study predate the infection). Cell type and time point are not known. The sequenced sample was PBMCs or a T cell subset sorted from them (not recorded which).

CDR3 in amino acids: CASSVGGQPNEKLFF. The CDR3 region has the DNA TGTGCCAGCAGCGTAGGGGGACAGCCTAATGAAAAACTGTTTTTT. This chain links TRBV9 with TRBJ1-4; TRBD1 aligns across 7 bases. The CDR3 spans 15 residues. Per germline, CDR1 SGDLS and CDR2 YYNGEE. V shed 0 bases, J shed 3 bases, and the junction held 2 bases outside the gene matches.